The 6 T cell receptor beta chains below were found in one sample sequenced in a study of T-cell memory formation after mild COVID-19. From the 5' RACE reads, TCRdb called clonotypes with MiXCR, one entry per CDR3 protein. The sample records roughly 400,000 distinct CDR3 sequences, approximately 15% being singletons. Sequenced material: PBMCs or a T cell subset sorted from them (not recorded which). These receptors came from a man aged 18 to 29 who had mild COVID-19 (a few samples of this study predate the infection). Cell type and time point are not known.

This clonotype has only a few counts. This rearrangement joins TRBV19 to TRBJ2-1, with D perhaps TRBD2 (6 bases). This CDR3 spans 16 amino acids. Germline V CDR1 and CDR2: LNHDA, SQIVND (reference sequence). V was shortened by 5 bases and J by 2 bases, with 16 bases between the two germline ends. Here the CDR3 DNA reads TGTGCCAGTAGTCTCAGCCTAGCGCCGCCCTACAATGAGCAGTTCTTC. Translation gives CASSLSLAPPYNEQFF.

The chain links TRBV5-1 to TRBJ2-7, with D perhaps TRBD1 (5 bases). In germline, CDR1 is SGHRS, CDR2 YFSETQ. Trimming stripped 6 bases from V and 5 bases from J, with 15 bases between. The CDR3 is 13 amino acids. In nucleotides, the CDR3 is TGCGCCAGCAAGCAGGGCGCAGGCAACGAGCAGTACTTC. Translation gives CASKQGAGNEQYF. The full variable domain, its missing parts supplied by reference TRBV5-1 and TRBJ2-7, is KAGVTQTPRYLIKTRGQQVTLSCSPISGHRSVSWYQQTPGQGLQFLFEYFSETQRNKGNFPGRFSGRQFSNSRSEMNVSTLELGDSALYLCASKQGAGNEQYFGPGTRLTVT.

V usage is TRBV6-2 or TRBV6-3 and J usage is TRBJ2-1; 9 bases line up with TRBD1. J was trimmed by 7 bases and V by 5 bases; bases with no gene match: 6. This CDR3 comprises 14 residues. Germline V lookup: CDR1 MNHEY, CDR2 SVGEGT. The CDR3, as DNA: TGTGCCAGCAGTACAACGACAGGGGGGAATGAGCAGTTCTTC. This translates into CASSTTTGGNEQFF.

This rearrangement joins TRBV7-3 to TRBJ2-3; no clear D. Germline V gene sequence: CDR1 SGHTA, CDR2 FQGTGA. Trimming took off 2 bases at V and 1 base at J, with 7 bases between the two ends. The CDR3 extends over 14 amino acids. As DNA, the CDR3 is TGTGCCAGCAGCTTACGTCCTGGCACAGATACGCAGTATTTT. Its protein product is CASSLRPGTDTQYF. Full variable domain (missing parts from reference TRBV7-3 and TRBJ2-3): GAGVSQTPSNKVTEKGKYVELRCDPISGHTALYWYRQSLGQGPEFLIYFQGTGAADDSGLPNDRFFAVRPEGSVSTLKIQRTERGDSAVYLCASSLRPGTDTQYFGPGTRLTVL.

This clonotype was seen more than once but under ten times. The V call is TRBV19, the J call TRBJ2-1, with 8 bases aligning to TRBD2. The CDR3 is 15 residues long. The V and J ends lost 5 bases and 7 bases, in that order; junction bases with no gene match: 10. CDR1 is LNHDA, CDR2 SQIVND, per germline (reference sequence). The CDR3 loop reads CASSGGGPRRNEQFF. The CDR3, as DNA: TGTGCCAGTAGTGGCGGGGGGCCTAGAAGGAATGAGCAGTTCTTC.

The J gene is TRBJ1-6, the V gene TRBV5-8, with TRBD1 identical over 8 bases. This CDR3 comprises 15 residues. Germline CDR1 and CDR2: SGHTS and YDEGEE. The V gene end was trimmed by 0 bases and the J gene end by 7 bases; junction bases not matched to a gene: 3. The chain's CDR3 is CASSLDQGANSPLHF. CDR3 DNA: TGTGCCAGCAGCTTGGATCAGGGGGCCAATTCACCCCTCCACTTT.